One and the same sample provided the 23 T cell receptor beta chains below, sequenced in a study of CXCR3-negative and CXCR3-positive naive CD8 T cells. UMI-labeled 5' RACE yielded the TRB cDNA libraries. TCRdb re-called the 5' RACE reads and gives one entry per CDR3 protein, without DNA. This table lists under 85,000 distinct CDR3 sequences. The sample taken for sequencing was naive CXCR3- CD8+ T cells from blood. As to subset: CD45RO-CCR7+CD27+CD95- naive CD8+ T cells lacking CXCR3 (TNR3-). These TCRs come from a human donor in good health. Some clones in this sample may be carry-over from other donors' samples.

This chain links TRBV29-1 with TRBJ2-7. CDR3 length: 13 residues. Germline values: CDR1 SQVTM, CDR2 ANQGSEA. The CDR3 reads CSVEVEGSYEQYF.

The V call is TRBV11-2, the J call TRBJ2-7; the TRBD1 assignment by TCRdb is unverifiable without DNA. This CDR3 has 12 residues. Germline lookup yields CDR1 SGHAT and CDR2 FQNNGV. The CDR3 is CASSYQGHEQYF.

The chain employs TRBV6-1 and TRBJ1-2; the TCRdb D gene call, TRBD1, has no DNA to confirm it. Germline V gene sequence: CDR1 MNHNS, CDR2 SASEGT. The CDR3 covers 13 residues. This CDR3 is CASSETDSYGYTF.

V and J are TRBV5-1 and TRBJ2-5; TCRdb gives TRBD1 as the D gene, but with no DNA this cannot be confirmed. Per germline, CDR1 SGHRS and CDR2 YFSETQ. The length of the CDR3 is 16 residues. The CDR3: CASSSPGTNPQETQYF.

The V call is TRBV2, the J call TRBJ1-1. The V gene's germline CDR1 is SNHLY and CDR2 FYNNEI. This CDR3 region has 13 residues. The CDR3 here is CASSSAVATEAFF.

The rearrangement links TRBV28 to TRBJ2-7; TCRdb returns TRBD1, unconfirmable since there is no DNA. Germline V lookup: CDR1 MDHEN, CDR2 SYDVKM. There are 17 residues in the CDR3. CDR3 region: CASSPGQGKTWVYEQYF.

The gene calls are TRBV9 and TRBJ2-1; no DNA is available, so the TRBD2 call from TCRdb remains unchecked. CDR1 is SGDLS and CDR2 is YYNGEE in the germline V gene. This CDR3 spans 17 amino acids. The CDR3 loop reads CASSVARLAVSYNEQFF.

The chain employs TRBV7-9 and TRBJ1-4. The CDR3 totals 12 residues. The germline gives CDR1 SEHNR, CDR2 FQNEAQ (reference sequence). The CDR3 region is CASSLSREKLFF. The variable domain in full, with the rest retrieved from reference TRBV7-9 and TRBJ1-4, is DTGVSQNPRHKITKRGQNVTFRCDPISEHNRLYWYRQTLGQGPEFLTYFQNEAQLEKSRLLSDRFSAERPKGSFSTLEIQRTEQGDSAMYLCASSLSREKLFFGSGTQLSVL.

The V gene is TRBV29-1, the J gene TRBJ2-7. CDR1 and CDR2 (germline): SQVTM, ANQGSEA. The CDR3 covers 13 residues. The CDR3 here is CSVVSGNSYEQYF.

The rearrangement uses TRBV12-3 or TRBV12-4 and TRBJ2-5; no DNA is available, so the TRBD1 call from TCRdb remains unchecked. The CDR3 has 14 residues. This CDR3 reads CASSSTGGQETQYF.

The rearrangement joins TRBV9 to TRBJ2-7; TCRdb picks TRBD1, but there is no DNA to check that call. The CDR3 runs 14 residues. Germline V gives CDR1 SGDLS, CDR2 YYNGEE. The CDR3 reads CASSSSIRGDEQYF.

The chain couples TRBV7-9 to TRBJ2-7. CDR3 length: 12 amino acids. Germline CDR1 reads SEHNR; CDR2 reads FQNEAQ (reference sequence). This CDR3 reads CASSADNYEQYF.

The chain joins TRBV4-1 to TRBJ2-3; TCRdb proposes TRBD1, but this gene call is untestable without DNA. The CDR3 contains 17 residues. Germline assignment: CDR1 MGHRA and CDR2 YSYEKL. CDR3 sequence: CASSQAPGPLFPDTQYF.

This chain uses TRBV15 with TRBJ2-4; TCRdb returns TRBD2, unconfirmable since there is no DNA. This CDR3 region has 15 residues. Germline CDR1 and CDR2: LNHNV and YYDKDF (reference sequence). The CDR3 reads CATSSMRDGFNIQYF. The variable domain in full, completed from reference TRBV15 and TRBJ2-4, reads DAMVIQNPRYQVTQFGKPVTLSCSQTLNHNVMYWYQQKSSQAPKLLFHYYDKDFNNEADTPDNFQSRRPNTSFCFLDIRSPGLGDTAMYLCATSSMRDGFNIQYFGAGTRLSVL.

The chain recombines TRBV5-6 with TRBJ2-1. The CDR3 runs 11 residues. CDR1 is SGHDT and CDR2 is YYEEEE in the germline V gene. CDR3 sequence: CASSENNEQFF.

The genes are TRBV12-3 or TRBV12-4 and TRBJ2-3; TCRdb proposes TRBD2, but this gene call is untestable without DNA. The CDR3 extends over 14 amino acids. CDR3 amino acids: CASSSLAGADTQYF.

The V gene is TRBV6-2 or TRBV6-3, the J gene TRBJ1-5; TCRdb designates TRBD1, a call that cannot be tested without DNA. The CDR3 runs to 14 residues. Germline-derived CDR1 and CDR2 are MNHEY and SVGEGT. Here the CDR3 reads CASSSGLGNQPQHF.

The rearrangement links TRBV28 to TRBJ2-7; the TCRdb call, TRBD1, lacks DNA for checking. The CDR3 is made up of 13 amino acids. Germline lookup yields CDR1 MDHEN and CDR2 SYDVKM. The CDR3 region is CASSFSPRGEQYF.

The chain employs TRBV28 and TRBJ2-7; the TCRdb D gene call, TRBD1, has no DNA to confirm it. The germline gives CDR1 MDHEN, CDR2 SYDVKM. This CDR3 region has 13 residues. The CDR3 spells CASRYDRGYEQYF. Combining the CDR3 with reference TRBV28 and TRBJ2-7 gives the whole variable domain DVKVTQSSRYLVKRTGEKVFLECVQDMDHENMFWYRQDPGLGLRLIYFSYDVKMKEKGDIPEGYSVSREKKERFSLILESASTNQTSMYLCASRYDRGYEQYFGPGTRLTVT.

V and J are TRBV2 and TRBJ2-3; TCRdb names TRBD2, which stays unverified in the absence of DNA. Germline V gene data show CDR1 as SNHLY and CDR2 as FYNNEI. This CDR3 comprises 13 residues. This chain's CDR3 is CASLEGGTDTQYF. Together with reference TRBV2 and TRBJ2-3, the CDR3 gives the full variable domain: EPEVTQTPSHQVTQMGQEVILRCVPISNHLYFYWYRQILGQKVEFLVSFYNNEISEKSEIFDDQFSVERPDGSNFTLKIRSTKLEDSAMYFCASLEGGTDTQYFGPGTRLTVL.

The rearrangement uses TRBV29-1 and TRBJ2-1; TCRdb's D call of TRBD1 is untestable without DNA. The germline gives CDR1 SQVTM, CDR2 ANQGSEA. This CDR3 has 14 amino acids. CDR3 sequence reads: CSVEGGASYKEQFF.

V and J are TRBV20-1 and TRBJ2-7; TCRdb indicates TRBD1, and absent DNA this call remains unverified. Germline CDR1 DFQATT, CDR2 SNEGSKA (reference sequence). This CDR3 region has 13 residues. The CDR3 spells CSAANREPYEQYF.

V and J are TRBV29-1 and TRBJ1-1; the TRBD1 assignment by TCRdb is unverifiable without DNA. Germline CDR1 is SQVTM and CDR2 is ANQGSEA. The CDR3 has 14 residues. This CDR3 reads CSVGQGAMNTEAFF.